Detailed here is one T cell receptor (beta chain). What it recognizes is unknown. This record belongs to a study of CD8 T cells in Susac syndrome. Study-level results: In its TCR sequencing and HLA analysis, the study acknowledged that the number of individuals was relatively small.

It was with random hexamers that roughly 0.5 to 1 ug RNA was reverse transcribed. Across 54 Vbeta and 13 Jbeta, TCR beta CDR3 was amplified with immunoSEQ multiplex PCR. TCRdb analysed the immunoSEQ multiplex PCR reads with MiXCR anew, one entry per CDR3 protein. This table has a few hundred thousand distinct CDR3 sequences, 65% to 90% appearing once. CD8+ and CD4+ T cells from blood underwent TCR beta sequencing, which was carried out in a high-throughput format. The TEMRA cells underwent FACS enrichment, while the CD8+ and CD4+ T cells underwent negative isolation. Sequencing was performed on CD8+ T cells from PBMCs. The receptor was isolated from a human donor with multiple sclerosis.

CDR3 coding DNA: TGCGCCAGCAGCCAAGATAGGACAGAGAGCTATGGCTACACCTTC. Its protein is CASSQDRTESYGYTF. This chain uses TRBV4-3 with TRBJ1-2, with a possible D match to TRBD1 (6 bases). This CDR3 comprises 15 residues. CDR1 is LGHNA, CDR2 YSLEER, per germline. V lost 0 bases and J lost 4, with 12 bases in between.